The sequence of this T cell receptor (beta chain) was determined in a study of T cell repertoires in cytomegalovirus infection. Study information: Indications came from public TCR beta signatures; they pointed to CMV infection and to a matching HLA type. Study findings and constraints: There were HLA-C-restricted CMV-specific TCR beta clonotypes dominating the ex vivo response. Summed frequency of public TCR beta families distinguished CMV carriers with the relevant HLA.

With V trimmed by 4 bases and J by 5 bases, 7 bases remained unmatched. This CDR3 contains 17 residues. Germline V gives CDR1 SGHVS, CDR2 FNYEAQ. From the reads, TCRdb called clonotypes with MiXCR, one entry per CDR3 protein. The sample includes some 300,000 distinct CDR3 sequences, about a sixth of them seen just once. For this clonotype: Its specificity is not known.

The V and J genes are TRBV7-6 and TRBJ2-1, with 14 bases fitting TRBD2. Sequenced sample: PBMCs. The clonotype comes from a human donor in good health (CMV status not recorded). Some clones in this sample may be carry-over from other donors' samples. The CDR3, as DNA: TGTGCCAGCAGCTCCAGACTAGCGGGGGGGAATAACAATGAGCAGTTCTTC. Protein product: CASSSRLAGGNNNEQFF.